This T cell receptor beta chain was sequenced for a study of CD4 T cells in relation to SARS-CoV-2 and coronaviruses. Across the study: After approximately 10 days of antigen culture, PBMC TCR beta CDR3s were sequenced. General observations from the study: In roughly 61% of donors, memory CD4+ clonotypes crossrecognized SARS-CoV-2 and at least one common cold coronavirus spike.

Germline V gene sequence: CDR1 SGHNT, CDR2 YENEEA. The V end was cut by 6 bases, the J end by 7 bases, with 13 bases between. This CDR3 region has 13 residues. The unexposed donors gave CD4+ T cells in about 2011-2019, prior to COVID-19. Isolation of CD4+ T cells took place after less than twelve days in culture. Cells permitting, SARS-CoV-2 S/N and four cold-coronavirus spikes were tested on unexposed-donor CD4+ T cells. Points on this clone: Its antigen is not known.

Data came from immunoSEQ multiplex PCR; TCRdb stores just in-frame clones and leaves some out. The data contain 26,000 or so clones, 75% to 80% of them singletons. The J gene is TRBJ1-3, the V gene TRBV11-3, with D possibly matching TRBD1 (5 bases). Input material: CD4+ T cells from PBMCs, cultured in vitro. The source of this sequence is a human donor in good health. The CDR3 nucleotides read TGTGCCAGCAGTGGGGCTTCGGGTAACACCATATATTTT. It specifies CASSGASGNTIYF.